The 30 T cell receptor beta chains below were found in one sample sequenced in a study of cytomegalovirus exposure and HLA in healthy donors (dated by TCRdb to 2015 to 2018). The protocol used for the library was the immunoSEQ multiplex PCR assay. The multiplex PCR relied on a mix of 60 forward primers for TCR Vbeta segments and 13 reverse primers for TCR Jbeta segments. What TCRdb holds here is the immuneACCESS table cut down to in-frame rearrangements. Part of the clones is not present; checked against another copy, under half of the missing clones reflect an unresolved V gene, and the others are unexplained. Counted in this sample were 120,000 to 150,000 clones; under 85% of them appeared once. The biggest ten clones account for about 6.7% of the sample. The source material was PBMCs. These receptors all come from a middle-aged woman in good health and CMV-seropositive.

This clone was observed a few times. This chain's CDR3 is CASSPRTGEEKLFF. In DNA, the CDR3 is TGTGCCAGCAGCCCAAGGACAGGGGAGGAAAAACTGTTTTTT. The chain is built from TRBV9 and TRBJ1-4; 9 bases match TRBD1. V lost 4 bases, J lost 8 bases, and 6 bases stayed unmatched. The CDR3 runs to 14 residues. Germline V gives CDR1 SGDLS, CDR2 YYNGEE.

The count of this clone is one. The rearrangement links TRBV7-2 to TRBJ2-3; the D gene is possibly TRBD1 (6 bases). V was clipped by 5 bases and J by 0 bases, with 9 bases between them. Germline V gene lookup returns CDR1 SGHTA and CDR2 FQGNSA. There are 14 residues in the CDR3. CDR3 sequence: CASSPQGSTDTQYF. CDR3 in DNA: TGTGCCAGCAGCCCCCAGGGGAGCACAGATACGCAGTATTTT.

This clone was seen only a few times. The chain combines TRBV21-1 with TRBJ1-4; the table calls TRBD1, which could not be checked here. TRBV21-1 is flagged as a pseudogene. The CDR3 extends over 21 amino acids. CDR3: CASSKGETGLNLSFYNEKLFF. CDR3 DNA: TGTGCCAGCAGCAAAGGGGAAACAGGCCTTAACCTCTCGTTTTATAATGAAAAACTGTTTTTT.

The chain has TRBV2 and TRBJ2-2, with TRBD2 matching over 8 bases. The CDR3 totals 15 residues. Germline CDR1 and CDR2: SNHLY and FYNNEI. The V and J ends lost 3 bases and 5 bases, in that order; junction bases with no gene match: 5. This CDR3 reads CASSDYGGDTGELFF. The CDR3 DNA reads as TGTGCCAGCAGTGATTACGGGGGGGATACCGGGGAGCTGTTTTTT.

This chain joins TRBV6-6 and TRBJ2-3, with 9 bases that match TRBD2. The CDR3 totals 16 residues. Trimming took 0 bases from V and 1 from J; bases not matched to a gene: 2. Germline V lookup: CDR1 MNHNY, CDR2 SVGAGI (reference sequence). The CDR3 sequence: CASSYSLAGGTDTQYF. DNA for the CDR3: TGTGCCAGCAGTTACTCGTTAGCGGGGGGCACAGATACGCAGTATTTT.

The chain couples TRBV6-5 to TRBJ2-7; 11 bases agree with TRBD1. Germline lookup yields CDR1 MNHEY and CDR2 SVGAGI. This CDR3 spans 15 amino acids. V shed 6 bases, J shed 3 bases, and the junction held 7 bases outside the gene matches. The CDR3 reads CASRLTGTGGYEQYF. CDR3 nucleotides: TGTGCCAGCAGGCTCACCGGGACAGGGGGCTACGAGCAGTACTTC.

This chain joins TRBV5-1 and TRBJ2-5; weak D call: TRBD1 (6 bases). The assigned J gene may be wrong: the sequence end matches TRBJ2-7 better. This CDR3 comprises 13 residues. Germline CDR1 is SGHRS and CDR2 is YFSETQ. CDR3 nucleotides: TGCGCCAGCAGCTTGACGACAGGAGGCGAGCAGTACTTC. Amino acids: CASSLTTGGEQYF.

The V gene is TRBV5-6, the J gene TRBJ1-6; D might be TRBD1 (5 bases). The ends were cut back, 0 bases at V and 9 bases at J, with 16 bases in the middle. Germline values: CDR1 SGHDT, CDR2 YYEEEE. This CDR3 has 16 residues. In DNA form, the CDR3 reads TGTGCCAGCAGCTTGGGAGGTCGGGGGGGATCTTCACCCCTCCACTTT. Translated, it gives CASSLGGRGGSSPLHF.

The V call is TRBV5-6, the J call TRBJ2-2, with TRBD1 as a possible D gene (6 bases). The V gene lost 1 base and the J gene lost 4 bases, with 11 bases spanning the gap. The CDR3 contains 15 residues. Germline-derived CDR1 and CDR2 are SGHDT and YYEEEE. CDR3 sequence: CASSLQAGATGELFF. The DNA of the CDR3 is TGTGCCAGCAGCTTGCAAGCAGGGGCCACCGGGGAGCTGTTTTTT.

This chain uses TRBV6-6 with TRBJ2-2; TRBD2 matches at 8 bases. The V gene's germline CDR1 is MNHNY and CDR2 SVGAGI (reference sequence). V dropped 6 bases and J dropped 4; count of bases not matched to a gene: 10. The CDR3 consists of 16 residues. CDR3 coding DNA: TGTGCCAGCAGCGACGCCAGCGGGGGTTCCACCGGGGAGCTGTTTTTT. It translates to CASSDASGGSTGELFF.

V and J are TRBV10-3 and TRBJ2-7; TRBD2 matches at 10 bases. The germline CDR1 and CDR2 sequences are ENHRY and SYGVKD. The CDR3 has 13 amino acids. V lost 6 bases to trimming and J lost 5 bases; unmatched junction nucleotides: 4. The CDR3 DNA reads TGTGCCATCAGGTTAGCGGGGGGACACGAGCAGTACTTC. Translating gives CAIRLAGGHEQYF.

The rearrangement links TRBV4-1 to TRBJ2-2; possibly TRBD1 for D (6 bases). The CDR3 sequence is 15 residues long. Germline V gives CDR1 MGHRA, CDR2 YSYEKL. V dropped 3 bases and J dropped 6 bases, with 14 bases sitting between them. CDR3 sequence reads: CASSQEESGAGELFF. CDR3 in DNA: TGCGCCAGCAGCCAGGAGGAGTCAGGGGCCGGGGAGCTGTTTTTT.

This clone was counted between two and nine times. This rearrangement joins TRBV2 to TRBJ1-1; maybe TRBD1 (6 bases). Germline CDR1 and CDR2: SNHLY and FYNNEI. The V end was cut by 6 bases, the J end by 6 bases, with 8 bases between. The CDR3 loop spans 11 amino acids. CDR3 loop: CASSAGAEAFF. CDR3 DNA: TGTGCCAGCAGCGCAGGGGCTGAAGCTTTCTTT.

The chain links TRBV18 to TRBJ2-2; D is ambiguous. Germline assignment: CDR1 KGHSH and CDR2 LQKENI. CDR3 size: 13 residues. V lost 3 bases and J lost 8, with 10 bases in between. The CDR3 bases are TGTGCCAGCTCACCGCAGTATGTTGGGGAGCTGTTTTTT. This translates into CASSPQYVGELFF.

This clone was counted only a few times. This chain links TRBV2 with TRBJ1-1; 9 bases agree with TRBD1. Losses at the gene ends were 5 bases for V and 1 base for J; bases not matched to a gene: 2. Germline CDR1 and CDR2: SNHLY and FYNNEI. The CDR3 extends over 14 amino acids. The CDR3 DNA is TGTGCCAGCAGTTTGACAGGGGGGAACACTGAAGCTTTCTTT. Its translation is CASSLTGGNTEAFF.

The rearrangement joins TRBV19 to TRBJ1-1; 10 nucleotides match TRBD1. The trim removed 7 bases at V and 2 bases at J, leaving 13 bases unmatched. The CDR3 sequence is 17 residues long. CDR1 and CDR2 from the germline V gene are LNHDA and SQIVND (reference sequence). The CDR3 loop reads CASISRDRGRRNTEAFF. CDR3 DNA: TGTGCCAGTATTTCCCGGGACAGGGGTAGGAGAAACACTGAAGCTTTCTTT.

CDR3 bases: TGTGCCAGCAGCGTAGAGGCAGGGTCGACTGGAAACACCATATATTTT. This translates into CASSVEAGSTGNTIYF. V gene TRBV9 combines with J gene TRBJ1-3; perhaps TRBD1 as D (5 bases). The V gene's germline CDR1 is SGDLS and CDR2 YYNGEE. CDR3 size: 16 residues. V lost 0 bases and J 2 bases, leaving 12 bases between the germline ends.

The chain employs TRBV6-1 and TRBJ2-5, with a possible D match to TRBD1 (6 bases). The J call could be wrong; TRBJ2-7 is a better fit for the DNA end. The CDR3 totals 13 residues. The germline gives CDR1 MNHNS, CDR2 SASEGT. The CDR3 spells CASSETGPYEQYF. Written as DNA, the CDR3 is TGTGCCAGCAGTGAAACAGGGCCCTACGAGCAGTACTTC.

The chain's CDR3 is CASSFGGSRGEKLFF. Here the CDR3 DNA reads TGTGCCAGCAGTTTCGGAGGTAGTCGGGGTGAAAAACTGTTTTTT. The chain couples TRBV27 to TRBJ1-4, with D unclear. The ends were cut back, 3 bases at V and 7 bases at J, with 15 bases in the middle. The CDR3 covers 15 residues. The V gene's germline CDR1 is MNHEY and CDR2 SMNVEV (reference sequence).

This clone is a singleton in its sample. The gene calls are TRBV19 and TRBJ2-5; D call uncertain. Per the germline V gene, CDR1 is LNHDA and CDR2 is SQIVND (reference sequence). The CDR3 spans 15 residues. With 4 bases removed from V and 1 base from J, the gap between germline ends came to 13 bases. The CDR3 DNA reads TGTGCCAGTAGTACGGGTTGGGTGGGCCAAGAGACCCAGTACTTC. As protein: CASSTGWVGQETQYF.

CDR3 region: CASSPPSQDEQYF. CDR3 coding DNA: TGTGCCAGCTCACCCCCTAGCCAGGACGAGCAGTACTTC. This chain uses TRBV18 with TRBJ2-7, with D maybe TRBD2 (5 bases). The ends were cut back, 3 bases at V and 5 bases at J, with 11 bases in the middle. Germline V lookup: CDR1 KGHSH, CDR2 LQKENI. The CDR3 loop spans 13 amino acids.

The table lists this clone with a few counts. This sequence joins TRBV5-4 and TRBJ2-2; perhaps TRBD1 as D (6 bases). The CDR3 contains 15 residues. V lost 0 bases and J 3 bases, leaving 9 bases between the germline ends. Germline V lookup: CDR1 SGHNT, CDR2 YYREEE (reference sequence). The CDR3 DNA is TGTGCCAGCAGCTTGGGCCAGGGGTACACCGGGGAGCTGTTTTTT. The encoded protein is CASSLGQGYTGELFF.

This chain uses TRBV28 with TRBJ1-1; no reliable D call. From germline, CDR1 is MDHEN and CDR2 SYDVKM. V lost 3 bases to trimming and J lost 5 bases, with 10 bases between them. The CDR3 loop spans 13 amino acids. The CDR3 bases are TGTGCCAGCAGTTTGGTCCTTGCGACTGAAGCTTTCTTT. This gives the protein CASSLVLATEAFF.

This clone was seen more than once but under ten times. V gene TRBV28 combines with J gene TRBJ1-5; D is undetermined. Germline values: CDR1 MDHEN, CDR2 SYDVKM. Trimming cost V 6 bases and J 5 bases, with 17 bases left between them. CDR3 size: 15 residues. The CDR3 DNA sequence: TGTGCCAGCAGGTGGAGCTTCTGGGAGTATCAGCCCCAGCATTTT. Translated: CASRWSFWEYQPQHF.

This rearrangement joins TRBV5-1 to TRBJ2-7, with 7 bases identical to TRBD2. The J segment lost 5 bases and the V segment lost 4 bases, leaving 9 bases of the junction unmatched. The CDR3 length is 14 residues. Germline V lookup: CDR1 SGHRS, CDR2 YFSETQ. The DNA of the CDR3 is TGCGCCAGCAGCCCCAAGCGGGGCAGCGACGAGCAGTACTTC. Amino acid sequence: CASSPKRGSDEQYF.

This chain joins TRBV7-3 and TRBJ2-5; TRBD2 aligns across 7 bases. The germline V gene encodes CDR1 SGHTA and CDR2 FQGTGA. The CDR3 runs to 14 residues. With V trimmed by 5 bases and J by 5 bases, 8 bases remained unmatched. CDR3: CASSPAGIYETQYF. In DNA form, the CDR3 reads TGTGCCAGCAGCCCAGCGGGGATATACGAGACCCAGTACTTC.

V is TRBV14 and J is TRBJ2-2, with D maybe TRBD2 (5 bases). V gave up 3 bases and J gave up 4 bases, with 12 bases separating them. Germline V gene sequence: CDR1 SGHDN, CDR2 FVKESK. The CDR3 extends over 15 amino acids. This CDR3 reads CASSQQGLITGELFF. CDR3 sequence (DNA): TGTGCCAGCAGCCAGCAAGGACTTATCACCGGGGAGCTGTTTTTT.

This clone was found once. V usage is TRBV7-9 and J usage is TRBJ1-1; no clear D gene. This CDR3 has 15 amino acids. V was clipped by 7 bases and J by 4 bases, with 19 bases between them. Germline values: CDR1 SEHNR, CDR2 FQNEAQ (reference sequence). CDR3 DNA: TGTGCCAGCAACACCGTTCTCGGCTCGGGCACTGAAGCTTTCTTT. The encoded protein is CASNTVLGSGTEAFF.

This sequence joins TRBV6-1 and TRBJ1-1, with 12 bases matching TRBD1. The CDR3 extends over 15 amino acids. Per germline, CDR1 MNHNS and CDR2 SASEGT. V lost 4 bases, J lost 7 bases, and 7 bases stayed unmatched. The CDR3 DNA reads TGTGCCAGCAGTGCCGGGGACAGGGGGCGAGGTGAAGCTTTCTTT. It codes for CASSAGDRGRGEAFF.

As for this clone: At the DNA level, this CDR3 is encoded by other sequences in the same sample as well. The chain couples TRBV5-1 to TRBJ2-1; 8 bases agree with TRBD1. The CDR3 consists of 13 residues. V dropped 4 bases and J dropped 6; count of bases not matched to a gene: 3. Germline V gives CDR1 SGHRS, CDR2 YFSETQ. The CDR3: CASSVGQGNEQFF. In DNA, the CDR3 is TGCGCCAGCAGCGTCGGACAGGGCAATGAGCAGTTCTTC.